This TCR beta chain came from a study of blood T cell repertoires in COVID-19. The overall study: COVID-19 samples collected from the United States, Italy and Spain covered acute and convalescent phases.

The table came from immunoSEQ multiplex PCR; TCRdb's copy has only in-frame clones and leaves some out. The top ten clones hold 16% of a sample with under 140,000 clones, about 80% of them seen once. The germline gives CDR1 SGHTA, CDR2 FQGNSA. The CDR3 has 16 amino acids. V shed 5 bases and J 5 bases; nucleotides not matched to a gene: 8. This clonotype originated in a woman older than 75 with active or convalescent COVID-19. Sample: peripheral blood. The V and J genes are TRBV7-2 and TRBJ2-3; 12 bases match TRBD2. CDR3: CASSIRLAGVLDTQYF. CDR3 in DNA: TGTGCCAGCAGCATCCGACTAGCGGGAGTGTTAGATACGCAGTATTTT.